This T cell receptor (beta chain) appears in the sequencing data of a study of T cell changes during pregnancy in multiple sclerosis. Clones were read by immunoSEQ multiplex PCR, and TCRdb kept only the in-frame ones, dropping some. The sample includes under 50,000 clones, under 95% of them seen just once. The CDR3 spans 16 residues. The V gene lost 4 bases and the J gene lost 3 bases, with 18 bases spanning the gap. Germline CDR1 and CDR2: SGDLS and YYNGEE. The receptor was derived from a female donor with multiple sclerosis, enrolled in a pregnancy study. The chain combines TRBV9 with TRBJ2-3; D is perhaps TRBD2 (6 bases). The sequences come from CD8+ T cells from peripheral blood mononuclear cells, collected in the third trimester of pregnancy. CDR3 amino acids: CASSSRGGRETDTQYF. For the CDR3, the DNA is TGTGCCAGCAGCTCGAGGGGCGGCCGGGAGACAGATACGCAGTATTTT.